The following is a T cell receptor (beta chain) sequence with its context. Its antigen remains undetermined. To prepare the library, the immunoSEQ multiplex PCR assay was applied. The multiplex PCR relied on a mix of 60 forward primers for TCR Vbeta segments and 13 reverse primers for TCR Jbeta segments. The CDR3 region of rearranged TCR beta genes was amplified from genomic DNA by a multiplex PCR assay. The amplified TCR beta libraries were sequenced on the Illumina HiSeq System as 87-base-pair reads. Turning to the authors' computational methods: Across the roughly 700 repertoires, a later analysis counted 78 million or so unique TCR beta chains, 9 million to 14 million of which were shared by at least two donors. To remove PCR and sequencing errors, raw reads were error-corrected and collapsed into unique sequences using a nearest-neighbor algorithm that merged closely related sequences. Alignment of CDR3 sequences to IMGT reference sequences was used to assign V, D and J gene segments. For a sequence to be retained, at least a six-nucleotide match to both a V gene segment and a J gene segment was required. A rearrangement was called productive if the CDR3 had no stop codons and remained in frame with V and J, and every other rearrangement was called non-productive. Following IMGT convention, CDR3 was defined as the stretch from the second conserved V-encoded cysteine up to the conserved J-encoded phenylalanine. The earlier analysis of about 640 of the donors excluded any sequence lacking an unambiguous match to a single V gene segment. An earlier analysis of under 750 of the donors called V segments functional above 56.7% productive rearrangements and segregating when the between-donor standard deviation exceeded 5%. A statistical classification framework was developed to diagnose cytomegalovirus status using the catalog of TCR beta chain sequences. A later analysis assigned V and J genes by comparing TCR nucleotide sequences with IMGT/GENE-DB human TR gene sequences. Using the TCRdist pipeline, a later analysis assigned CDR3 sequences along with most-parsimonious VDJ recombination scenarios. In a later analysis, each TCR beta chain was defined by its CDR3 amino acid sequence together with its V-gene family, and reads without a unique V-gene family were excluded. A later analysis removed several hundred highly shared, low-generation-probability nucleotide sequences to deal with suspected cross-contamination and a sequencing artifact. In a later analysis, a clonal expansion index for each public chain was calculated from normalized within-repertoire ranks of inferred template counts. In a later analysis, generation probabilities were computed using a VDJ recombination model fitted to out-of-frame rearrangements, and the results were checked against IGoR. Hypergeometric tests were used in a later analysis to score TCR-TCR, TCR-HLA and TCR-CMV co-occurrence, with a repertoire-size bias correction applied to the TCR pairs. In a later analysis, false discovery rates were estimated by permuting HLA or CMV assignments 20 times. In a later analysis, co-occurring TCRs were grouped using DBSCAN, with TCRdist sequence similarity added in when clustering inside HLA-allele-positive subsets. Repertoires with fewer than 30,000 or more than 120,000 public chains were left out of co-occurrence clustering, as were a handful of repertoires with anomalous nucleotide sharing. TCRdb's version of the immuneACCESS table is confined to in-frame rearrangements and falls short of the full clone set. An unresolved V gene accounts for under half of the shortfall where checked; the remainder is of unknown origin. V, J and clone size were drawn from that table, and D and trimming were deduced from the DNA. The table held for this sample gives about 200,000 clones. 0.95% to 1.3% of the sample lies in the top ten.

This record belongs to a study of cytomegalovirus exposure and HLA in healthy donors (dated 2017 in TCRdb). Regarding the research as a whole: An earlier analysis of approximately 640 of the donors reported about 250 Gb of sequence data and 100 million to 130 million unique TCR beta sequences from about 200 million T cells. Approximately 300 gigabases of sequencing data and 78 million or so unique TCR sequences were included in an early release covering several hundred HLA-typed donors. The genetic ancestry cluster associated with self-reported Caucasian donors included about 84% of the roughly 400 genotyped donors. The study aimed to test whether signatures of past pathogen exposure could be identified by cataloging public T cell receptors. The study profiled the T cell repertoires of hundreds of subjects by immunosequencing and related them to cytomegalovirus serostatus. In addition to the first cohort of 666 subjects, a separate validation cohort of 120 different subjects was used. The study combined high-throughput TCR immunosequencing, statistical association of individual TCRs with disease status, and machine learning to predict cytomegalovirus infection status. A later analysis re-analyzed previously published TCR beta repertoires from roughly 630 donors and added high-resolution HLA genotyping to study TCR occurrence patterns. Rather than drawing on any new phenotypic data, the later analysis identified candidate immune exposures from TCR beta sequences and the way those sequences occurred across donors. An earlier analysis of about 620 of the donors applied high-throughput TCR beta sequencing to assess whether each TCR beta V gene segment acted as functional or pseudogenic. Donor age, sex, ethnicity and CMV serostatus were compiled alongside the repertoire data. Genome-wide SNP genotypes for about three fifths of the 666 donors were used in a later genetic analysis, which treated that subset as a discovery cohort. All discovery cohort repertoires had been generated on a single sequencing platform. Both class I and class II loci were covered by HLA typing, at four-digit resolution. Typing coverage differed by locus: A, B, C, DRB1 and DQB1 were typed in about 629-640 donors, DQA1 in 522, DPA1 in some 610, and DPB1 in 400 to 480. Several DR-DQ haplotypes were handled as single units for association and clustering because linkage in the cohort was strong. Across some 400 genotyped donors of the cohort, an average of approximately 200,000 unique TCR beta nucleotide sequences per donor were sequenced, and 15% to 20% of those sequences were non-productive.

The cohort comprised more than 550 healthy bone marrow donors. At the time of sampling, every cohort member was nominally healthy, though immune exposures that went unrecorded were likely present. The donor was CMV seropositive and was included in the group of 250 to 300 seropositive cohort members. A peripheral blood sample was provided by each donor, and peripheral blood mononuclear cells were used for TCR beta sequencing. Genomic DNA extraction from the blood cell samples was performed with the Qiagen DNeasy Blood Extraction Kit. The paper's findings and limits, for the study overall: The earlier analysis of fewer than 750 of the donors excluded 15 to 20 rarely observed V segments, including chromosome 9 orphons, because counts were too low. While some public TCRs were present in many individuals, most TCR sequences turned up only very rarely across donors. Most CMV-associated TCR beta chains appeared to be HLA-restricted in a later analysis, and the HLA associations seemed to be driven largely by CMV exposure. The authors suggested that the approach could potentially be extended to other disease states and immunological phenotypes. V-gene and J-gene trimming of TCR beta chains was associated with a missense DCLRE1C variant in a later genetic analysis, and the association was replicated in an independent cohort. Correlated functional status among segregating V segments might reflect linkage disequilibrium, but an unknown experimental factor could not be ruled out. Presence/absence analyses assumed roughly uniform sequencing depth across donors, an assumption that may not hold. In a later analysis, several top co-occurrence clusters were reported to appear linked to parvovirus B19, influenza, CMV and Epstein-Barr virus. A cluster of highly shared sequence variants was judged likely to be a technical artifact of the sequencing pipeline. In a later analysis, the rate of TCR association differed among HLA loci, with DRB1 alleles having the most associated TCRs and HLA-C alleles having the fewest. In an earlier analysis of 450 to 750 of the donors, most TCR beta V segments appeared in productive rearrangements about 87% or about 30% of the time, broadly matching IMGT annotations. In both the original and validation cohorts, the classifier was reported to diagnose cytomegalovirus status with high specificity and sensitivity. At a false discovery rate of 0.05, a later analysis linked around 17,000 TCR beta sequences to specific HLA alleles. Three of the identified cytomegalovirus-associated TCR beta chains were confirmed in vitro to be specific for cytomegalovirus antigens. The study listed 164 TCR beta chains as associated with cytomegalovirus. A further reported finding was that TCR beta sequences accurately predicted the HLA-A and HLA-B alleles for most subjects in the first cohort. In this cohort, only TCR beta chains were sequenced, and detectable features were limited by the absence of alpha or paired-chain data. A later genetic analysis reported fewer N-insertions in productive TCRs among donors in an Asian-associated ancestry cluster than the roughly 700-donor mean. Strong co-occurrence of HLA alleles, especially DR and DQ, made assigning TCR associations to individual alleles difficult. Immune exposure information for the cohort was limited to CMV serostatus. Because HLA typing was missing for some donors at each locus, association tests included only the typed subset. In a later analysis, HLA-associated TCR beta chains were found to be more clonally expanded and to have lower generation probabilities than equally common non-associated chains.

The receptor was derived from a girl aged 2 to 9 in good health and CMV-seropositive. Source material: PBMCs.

The CDR3 in this case is CASSLGLAGGYNEQFF. The nucleotide sequence reads as follows: TGTGCCAGCAGCTTAGGGCTAGCGGGAGGGTACAATGAGCAGTTCTTC. The sequence joins TRBV7-2 to TRBJ2-1; a stretch of 12 junction bases matches TRBD2. The CDR3 contains 16 residues, cysteine and phenylalanine counted. Of the read, only the CDR3 DNA is kept; its 48 bases are in frame from base 1. Trimming removed 1 base from V and 4 bases from J; the gene matches leave 2 bases unexplained. Based on the germline V gene, the CDR1 and CDR2 sequences are SGHTA and FQGNSA.